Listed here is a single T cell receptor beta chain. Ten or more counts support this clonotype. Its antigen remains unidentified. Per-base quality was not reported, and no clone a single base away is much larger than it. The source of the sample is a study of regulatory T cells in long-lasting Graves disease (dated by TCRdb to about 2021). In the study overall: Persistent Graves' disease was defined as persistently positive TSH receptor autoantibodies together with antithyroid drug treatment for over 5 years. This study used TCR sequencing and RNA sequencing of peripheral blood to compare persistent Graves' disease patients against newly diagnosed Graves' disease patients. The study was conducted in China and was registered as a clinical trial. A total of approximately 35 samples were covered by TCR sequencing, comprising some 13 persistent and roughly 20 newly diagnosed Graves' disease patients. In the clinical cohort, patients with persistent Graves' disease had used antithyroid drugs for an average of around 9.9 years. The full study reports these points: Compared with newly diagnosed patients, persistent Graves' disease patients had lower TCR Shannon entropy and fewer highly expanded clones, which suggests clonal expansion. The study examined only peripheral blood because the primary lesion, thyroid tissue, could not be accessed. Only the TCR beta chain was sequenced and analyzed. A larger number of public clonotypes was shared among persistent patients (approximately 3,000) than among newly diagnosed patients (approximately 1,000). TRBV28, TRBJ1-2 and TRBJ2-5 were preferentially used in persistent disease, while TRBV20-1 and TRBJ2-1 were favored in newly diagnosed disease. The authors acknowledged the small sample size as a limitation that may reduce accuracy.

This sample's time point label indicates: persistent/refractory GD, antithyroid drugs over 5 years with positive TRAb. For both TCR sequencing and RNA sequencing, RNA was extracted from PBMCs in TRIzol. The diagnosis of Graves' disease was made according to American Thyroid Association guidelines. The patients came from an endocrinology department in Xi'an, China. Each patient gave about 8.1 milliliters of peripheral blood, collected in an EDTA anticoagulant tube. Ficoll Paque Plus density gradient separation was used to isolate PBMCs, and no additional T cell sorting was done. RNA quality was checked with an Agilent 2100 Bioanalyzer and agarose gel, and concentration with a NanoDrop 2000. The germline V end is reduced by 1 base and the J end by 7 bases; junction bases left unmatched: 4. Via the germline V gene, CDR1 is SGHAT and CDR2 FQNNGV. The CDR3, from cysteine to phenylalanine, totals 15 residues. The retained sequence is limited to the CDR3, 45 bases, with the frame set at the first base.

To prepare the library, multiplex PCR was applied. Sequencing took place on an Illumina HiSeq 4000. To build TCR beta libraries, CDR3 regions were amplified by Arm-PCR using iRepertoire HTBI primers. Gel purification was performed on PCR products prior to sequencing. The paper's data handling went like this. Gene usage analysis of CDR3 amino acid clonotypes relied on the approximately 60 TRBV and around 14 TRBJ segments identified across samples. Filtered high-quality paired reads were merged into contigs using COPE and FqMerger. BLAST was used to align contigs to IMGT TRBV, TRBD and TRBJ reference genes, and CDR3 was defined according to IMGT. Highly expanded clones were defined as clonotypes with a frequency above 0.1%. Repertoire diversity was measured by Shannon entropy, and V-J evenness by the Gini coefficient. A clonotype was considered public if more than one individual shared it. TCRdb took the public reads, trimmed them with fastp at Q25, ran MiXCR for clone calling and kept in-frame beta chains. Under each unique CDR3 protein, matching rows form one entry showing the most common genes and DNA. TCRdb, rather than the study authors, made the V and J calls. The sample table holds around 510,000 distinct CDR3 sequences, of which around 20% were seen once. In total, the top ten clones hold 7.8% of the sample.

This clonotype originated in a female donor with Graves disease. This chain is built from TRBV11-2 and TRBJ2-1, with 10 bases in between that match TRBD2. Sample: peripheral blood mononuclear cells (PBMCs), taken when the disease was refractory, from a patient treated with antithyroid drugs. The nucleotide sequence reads TGTGCCAGCAGCTTAGGGACTAGCGGCCTGAATGAGCAGTTCTTC. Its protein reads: CASSLGTSGLNEQFF.